The table lists the clone carrying this T cell receptor (beta chain) with a few counts. V lost 3 bases, J lost 7 bases, and 8 bases stayed unmatched. The germline CDR1 and CDR2 sequences are KGHSH and LQKENI. The CDR3 is made up of 15 amino acids. TCRdb reprocessed the 5' RACE reads via MiXCR and lists one record per CDR3 protein. This table holds some 340,000 distinct CDR3 sequences, approximately 4% found once. This sample is drawn from a study of T cells after yellow fever vaccination. The V and J genes are TRBV18 and TRBJ1-5; 8 bases are shared with TRBD1. This sample comprised PBMCs, obtained 5 days after the yellow fever booster vaccination. The receptor comes from a man aged 18 to 29 who received the YFV17D yellow fever vaccine. In DNA, the CDR3 is TGTGCCAGCTCACCCGGACAGGGTTATTTGCAGCCCCAGCATTTT. Translating gives CASSPGQGYLQPQHF.